This T cell receptor (beta chain) was sequenced for a study of OX40 agonist ivuxolimab in advanced cancers. Regarding the research as a whole: Ivuxolimab was an agonistic, fully human IgG2 monoclonal antibody directed against OX40 (CD134), a costimulatory receptor. Partial responses were achieved by three dose-escalation patients, of whom one had hepatocellular carcinoma and two had cutaneous melanoma. Patients were allowed to have had prior anti-PD-1, anti-PD-L1 or anti-CTLA-4 therapy, and approximately 37% of the dose-escalation patients had been treated with checkpoint inhibitors. The monotherapy dose-escalation portion (N of about 50 patients) of the phase I ivuxolimab trial is reported in the paper. In the dose-escalation cohort, more than 80% of patients were male, and the mean age was roughly 60 years with a range of roughly 23 to 79. Of the roughly 51 patients in dose escalation, about 20 had hepatocellular carcinoma, about 15 had melanoma, 9 had renal cell carcinoma and 9 had head and neck cancer. Intravenous ivuxolimab was administered to patients every 2 weeks at six dose levels: 0.01, 0.1, 0.3, 1.5, 3 and 10 mg/kg. The purpose of peripheral TCRbeta sequencing was to test whether ivuxolimab changed TCR sequence diversity and led to clonal T-cell expansion. Broader findings and caveats from the paper: Low levels of normalized T-cell clonal expansion were also seen in some patients who did not respond. The antigen specificity of the peripheral T cells that underwent clonal expansion was not determined. On average, CD8+ T cells showed more expanded clones than CD4+ T cells after ivuxolimab. At doses of 0.1 to 3.0 mg/kg, clonal expansion of both CD4+ and CD8+ blood T cells was observed from baseline to week 6. In the 0.1-3.0 mg/kg groups, partial responders were among the patients with the lowest normalized peripheral clonal expansion, particularly in CD8+ T cells.

Patients with autoimmune disease history or receiving systemic immunosuppression were excluded from the trial. In every dose cohort, peripheral blood was drawn for TCR sequencing at baseline, cycle 4 day 1, and cycle 7 day 1. The samples were drawn from a first-in-human, open-label, multicenter phase I dose-escalation trial of ivuxolimab. Adults with locally advanced or metastatic melanoma, renal cell, hepatocellular, or head and neck squamous cell carcinoma were enrolled in the trial. CD4+ and CD8+ T cells were sorted separately from peripheral blood before TCR sequencing. To sequence the TCRbeta CDR3 region, genomic DNA was isolated from the sorted cells. The immunoSEQ Assay was used for sequencing of TCRbeta CDR3 regions. TCRdb carries this immuneACCESS record with in-frame sequences only. Its versions omit some clonotypes, under half of them owing to an unresolved V gene in the studies checked, with the rest unexplained. This sample is represented by 45,000 to 60,000 clones; 90% of them were singletons. The ten largest clones capture roughly 4.8% of the sample.

Remarks on this clone: Its antigen is currently not known. Base qualities are not recorded, but no much larger clone differs from it by a single base.

As encoded in the germline V gene, CDR1 is SGHDT while CDR2 is YYEEEE. The CDR3, cysteine through phenylalanine, is 14 amino acids long. Just CDR3 DNA is preserved here, 42 bases in frame from base 1. The V and J ends are trimmed by 2 bases and 3 bases, leaving 12 bases between them. The sequencing here drew on CD4+ or CD8+ T cells sorted from blood, taken in a trial of the OX40 agonist ivuxolimab. The clonotype was recovered from an adult with an advanced solid tumor such as melanoma, head and neck, liver or kidney cancer. The sequence joins TRBV5-6 to TRBJ2-7; 5 matching bases give a weak D call of TRBD2. The DNA is TGTGCCAGCAGCTTTGGAGGTAGGAGCTACGAGCAGTACTTC. This codes for CASSFGGRSYEQYF.